A selection of T cell receptor beta chains follows, all from one sample in a study of blood T cell repertoires in COVID-19. TCRdb's copy holds only in-frame clones and misses some; the assay was immunoSEQ multiplex PCR. This sample has 210,000 or so clones, with approximately 85% found just once. Material for sequencing was peripheral blood. These receptors were obtained from a man in his fifties or sixties with COVID-19, enrolled during active disease. CDR3s include the opening cysteine and the closing phenylalanine or tryptophan. The D gene is left open where the match is weak. Rows may omit the clone size; those that give it use once, few, many or a size class.

clone_size d_call j_call v_call cdr3_nt cdr3_aa
- - TRBJ2-7 TRBV2 TGTGCCAGCAGTAGGGGACGGGGGTTGGGGTACGAGCAGTACTTC CASSRGRGLGYEQYF
- TRBD2 TRBJ2-3 TRBV5-1 TGCGCCAGCAGCTTGGCCAGGACTAGCGGGGGCGCGTCGTCCGACTTACGTCGCACAGATACGCAGTATTTT CASSLARTSGGASSDLRRTDTQYF
- TRBD2 TRBJ2-3 TRBV2 TGTGCCAGCAGTGTTTATAGCGGGGGCACAGATACGCAGTATTTT CASSVYSGGTDTQYF
- TRBD2 TRBJ2-7 TRBV5-4 TGTGCCAGCAGCTTGGATCTAGCGGCACAGATCTACGAGCAGTACTTC CASSLDLAAQIYEQYF
- - TRBJ1-5 TRBV6-5 TGTGCCAGCAGCCTAGGACAGTATAGCAATCAGCCCCAGCATTTT CASSLGQYSNQPQHF
once TRBD1 TRBJ1-5 TRBV20-1 TGCAGTGCTAGTCCCTTTGTGACAGGGGACCAGCATTTT CSASPFVTGDQHF
- TRBD2 TRBJ2-3 TRBV27 TGTGCCAGCAGTTCGACCCGACGGACTAGCGGGGTCACAGATACGCAGTATTTT CASSSTRRTSGVTDTQYF
- TRBD2 TRBJ2-3 TRBV5-1 TGCGCCAGCAGCCTAGGAGGTAGCGGGGGCACAGATACGCAGTATTTT CASSLGGSGGTDTQYF
- TRBD2 TRBJ2-3 TRBV2 TGTGCCAGCAGAGGGGTAGTTAGCGGGGGGGCCTCTAGTACGCAGTATTTT CASRGVVSGGASSTQYF
once - TRBJ1-2 TRBV7-9 TGTGCCAGCAGCTTAAGTGAGACAGGCCATGGCTACACCTTC CASSLSETGHGYTF
- - TRBJ2-2 TRBV5-8 TGTGCCAGCAGCTTGGTAGGTGGCGCGGACACCGGGGAGCTGTTTTTT CASSLVGGADTGELFF
- - TRBJ2-5 TRBV5-1 TGCGCCAGCAGCTTGGGTGTTAGCGTCAGCAGGACCCAGTACTTC CASSLGVSVSRTQYF
- - TRBJ1-2 TRBV19 TGTGCCAGTAGTGAAAGGGGGGGCTATGGCTACACCTTC CASSERGGYGYTF
once - TRBJ1-2 TRBV28 TGTGCCAGCAGTTCAGGGGACGGCCCCTATGGCTACACCTTC CASSSGDGPYGYTF
few TRBD1 TRBJ2-7 TRBV2 TGTGCCAGCAGTGAAGTACAGGGGAATCTTTCCTACGAGCAGTACTTC CASSEVQGNLSYEQYF
- TRBD1 TRBJ1-2 TRBV24-1 TGTGCCACCAGTGACCCGACGACAGGGGGCGGGTATGGCTACACCTTC CATSDPTTGGGYGYTF
once TRBD2 TRBJ2-1 TRBV30 TGTGCCCGTAAGCCAGCGGGGGCTTATTCCGGGGACAATGAGCAGTTCTTC CARKPAGAYSGDNEQFF
- - TRBJ2-5 TRBV30 TGTGCCTGGAGTCGGACCGGGGGAACCGGACCAGGAGAGACCCAGTACTTC CAWSRTGGTGPGETQYF
- - TRBJ1-1 TRBV19 TGTGCCAGTAGTATAGAGAAGGGGTTCAATACTGAAGCTTTCTTT CASSIEKGFNTEAFF
- - TRBJ1-6 TRBV9 TGTGCCAGCAGCGCCGGACAGTCAAATTCACCCCTCCACTTT CASSAGQSNSPLHF
- TRBD1 TRBJ2-7 TRBV19 TGTGCCAGTAGTGAACAGGGGGCTAGCTACGAGCAGTACTTC CASSEQGASYEQYF
- TRBD1 TRBJ1-4 TRBV24-1 TGTGCCACCAGTGAAACCGGGACAGCGAATGAAAAACTGTTTTTT CATSETGTANEKLFF
- TRBD2 TRBJ2-5 TRBV28 TGTGCCAGCCTTGCCGGACTAGCGGGGAAAGAGACCCAGTACTTC CASLAGLAGKETQYF
- TRBD2 TRBJ2-2 TRBV9 TGTGCCAGCAGCGCGCGGGGGGGCCCAAGGAACACCGGGGAGCTGTTTTTT CASSARGGPRNTGELFF
once - TRBJ2-2 TRBV6-6 TGTGCCAGCAGACGAATACCTGACAGGACCTTTAAAACCGGGGAGCTGTTTTTT CASRRIPDRTFKTGELFF
- TRBD2 TRBJ2-3 TRBV5-1 TGCGCCAGCAGCTTGCGGGGGGGTTTCACAGATACGCAGTATTTT CASSLRGGFTDTQYF
- - TRBJ2-3 TRBV7-9 TGTGCCAGCAGCTCACCCGGTGATACGCAGTATTTT CASSSPGDTQYF
- TRBD1 TRBJ1-1 TRBV5-1 TGCGCCAGCAGCAAAACGGACAGGGTGAACACTGAAGCTTTCTTT CASSKTDRVNTEAFF
- TRBD2 TRBJ2-2 TRBV9 TGTGCCAGCAGCGTCGGGACTAGCGGGGGGGCCCCCGGGGAGCTGTTTTTT CASSVGTSGGAPGELFF
- - TRBJ2-7 TRBV3-1/TRBV3-2 TGTGCCAGCAGCCAGGACAGTTCAACCGACGGGCAGTACTTC CASSQDSSTDGQYF
- TRBD1 TRBJ2-2 TRBV2 TGTGCCAGCAGGGACAGGCCTTCGAACACCGGGGAGCTGTTTTTT CASRDRPSNTGELFF
- - TRBJ1-4 TRBV6-5 TGTGCCAGCAGTACACCGGGACAACCAGTAAAACTGTTTTTT CASSTPGQPVKLFF
few - TRBJ1-6 TRBV14 TGTGCCAGCAGCCGAAGAGGAGGAGTTAATTCACCCCTCCACTTT CASSRRGGVNSPLHF
- - TRBJ1-1 TRBV30 TGTGCCTCCCAGGACACAGGGCTGAACACTGAAGCTTTCTTT CASQDTGLNTEAFF
- - TRBJ2-3 TRBV15 TGTGCCACCAGCAGAGATTGGGGGGGGCGTACAGATACGCAGTATTTT CATSRDWGGRTDTQYF
- - TRBJ1-1 TRBV12-3/TRBV12-4 TGTGCCAGCAGTGGATCCCGGGAAGAAGCTTTCTTT CASSGSREEAFF
- - TRBJ2-1 TRBV20-1 TGCAGTGCTAGGGCCGGGAATGAGCAGTTCTTC CSARAGNEQFF
- - TRBJ1-4 TRBV7-9 TGTGCCAGCAGCCCTTATAATGAAAAACTGTTTTTT CASSPYNEKLFF
- - TRBJ2-7 TRBV7-8 TGTGCCAGCAGCCTAACATACGAGCAGTACTTC CASSLTYEQYF
- TRBD1 TRBJ1-2 TRBV18 TGTGCCAGCTCACTACAGGGGGTCCCCTATGGCTACACCTTC CASSLQGVPYGYTF
- - TRBJ2-4 TRBV7-2 TGTGCCAGCAGCGGACAAATAAAAAACATTCAGTACTTC CASSGQIKNIQYF